This passage covers 17 T cell receptor beta chains from one sample sequenced in a study of blood T cells in healthy people across ages. Together with a sample-barcoded 5' primer, a J-beta primer mix was included in a second PCR lasting about 7 to 11 cycles. Each CDR3 protein is one row after TCRdb ran MiXCR on the 5' RACE reads. The sample lists fewer than 1.5 million distinct CDR3 sequences, 42% occurring once. Sample: blood. These receptors came from a woman under 30 in good health.

The rearrangement joins TRBV14 to TRBJ2-1; 8 bases agree with TRBD2. The CDR3 is made up of 16 amino acids. Germline V CDR1 and CDR2: SGHDN, FVKESK. V shed 1 base, J shed 3 bases, and the junction held 5 bases outside the gene matches. The CDR3 region has the DNA TGTGCCAGCAGCCAAGCGGGACTAGGCCTCTACAATGAGCAGTTCTTC. Protein product: CASSQAGLGLYNEQFF.

Only a few counts were recorded for this clonotype. The CDR3 reads CASSLGPQGSSTDTQYF. CDR3 coding DNA: TGTGCCAGCAGCTTAGGACCACAGGGGTCTAGCACAGATACGCAGTATTTT. V and J are TRBV7-6 and TRBJ2-3, with 7 positions matching TRBD1. Looked up from germline, CDR1 is SGHVS and CDR2 is FNYEAQ. V was pared by 1 base and J by 0 bases, with 7 bases of the junction left unmatched. This CDR3 spans 17 amino acids.

The rearrangement uses TRBV4-1 and TRBJ1-2; D not certain. This CDR3 is 15 amino acids long. Germline V gives CDR1 MGHRA, CDR2 YSYEKL. Trimming left V 1 base short and J 8 bases short, with 17 bases between. DNA of the CDR3: TGCGCCAGCAGCCAAGTTCAGGTATCCGGCGGAGGCTACACCTTC. Amino acid sequence: CASSQVQVSGGGYTF.

The V gene is TRBV28, the J gene TRBJ1-2, with TRBD1 matching 7 bases. Germline values: CDR1 MDHEN, CDR2 SYDVKM. This CDR3 spans 12 amino acids. After removal of 5 bases from V and 8 bases from J, the junction contained 5 bases not matched to a gene. The CDR3 spells CASSQTGRGYTF. The CDR3 nucleotides read TGTGCCAGCAGTCAGACAGGGCGAGGCTACACCTTC.

The chain is built from TRBV6-1 and TRBJ2-3; D remains unclear. With 4 bases removed from V and 6 bases from J, the gap between germline ends came to 14 bases. Germline lookup yields CDR1 MNHNS and CDR2 SASEGT. The CDR3 is 14 amino acids. The DNA of the CDR3 is TGTGCCAGCAGTGTAGAGCCAACCTCGGATACGCAGTATTTT. It codes for CASSVEPTSDTQYF.

This clonotype has only a few counts. V is TRBV12-3 or TRBV12-4 and J is TRBJ1-4, with no clear D. Trimming took off 3 bases at V and 0 bases at J, with 23 bases between the two ends. This CDR3 contains 20 residues. The CDR3 is CASSFRRLEQLRATNEKLFF. The CDR3 region has the DNA TGTGCCAGCAGTTTCCGACGACTGGAGCAACTAAGAGCAACTAATGAAAAACTGTTTTTT.

This clonotype was found a few times. V and J are TRBV19 and TRBJ1-1, with a weak D call TRBD1 (5 bases). The CDR3 runs to 15 residues. In germline, CDR1 is LNHDA, CDR2 SQIVND (reference sequence). V shed 7 bases and J shed 1 base, with 16 bases lying between them. CDR3 coding DNA: TGTGCCAGTACCATGGGGCCCCTATCGAACACTGAAGCTTTCTTT. Translated, it gives CASTMGPLSNTEAFF. Variable domain in full (rest from reference TRBV19 and TRBJ1-1): DGGITQSPKYLFRKEGQNVTLSCEQNLNHDAMYWYRQDPGQGLRLIYYSQIVNDFQKGDIAEGYSVSREKKESFPLTVTSAQKNPTAFYLCASTMGPLSNTEAFFGQGTRLTVV.

This clonotype has more than one count but fewer than ten. This rearrangement joins TRBV7-9 to TRBJ2-1, with D tentatively TRBD1 (6 bases). Germline V gives CDR1 SEHNR, CDR2 FQNEAQ (reference sequence). The V end lost 1 base, the J end lost 3 bases, and 7 bases lay between the germline ends. This CDR3 is built from 14 residues. The CDR3 DNA reads TGTGCCAGCAGCTTAGGCAGGGGCTACAATGAGCAGTTCTTC. Protein sequence: CASSLGRGYNEQFF.

This clonotype was seen a handful of times. The chain has TRBV29-1 and TRBJ2-5; either TRBD1 or TRBD2 may fit D (6 bases each). From germline, CDR1 is SQVTM and CDR2 ANQGSEA. CDR3 length: 11 residues. Trimming removed 4 bases at V and 11 bases at J, with 14 bases between. The CDR3 nucleotides are TGCAGCGTTGTCGGGGGCGGTGAGCAGTACTTC. Amino acid sequence: CSVVGGGEQYF.

This clonotype has only a few counts. V is TRBV9 and J is TRBJ1-5; maybe TRBD1 (5 bases). The CDR3 consists of 14 residues. Germline CDR1 reads SGDLS; CDR2 reads YYNGEE. Trimming took 3 bases from V and 3 from J, leaving 10 bases between them. As DNA, the CDR3 is TGTGCCAGCAGCGGGGGGACGGCCAATCAGCCCCAGCATTTT. It codes for CASSGGTANQPQHF.

The rearrangement uses TRBV12-3 or TRBV12-4 and TRBJ2-7, with D possibly being TRBD1 (5 bases). CDR3 length: 15 residues. The V and J ends lost 6 bases and 3 bases respectively, with 18 bases between them. For the CDR3, the DNA is TGTGCCAGCAGCCCCACCGGGCAGGGCCTCTACGAGCAGTACTTC. Translating gives CASSPTGQGLYEQYF.

This clonotype has only a few counts. The V call is TRBV27, the J call TRBJ1-5, with 7 bases identical to TRBD1. The germline V gene encodes CDR1 MNHEY and CDR2 SMNVEV (reference sequence). J lost 4 bases, V lost 4 bases, and 7 bases had no gene match. The CDR3 length is 15 residues. CDR3 DNA: TGTGCCAGCAGTTATGGGACAGACTCTAATCAGCCCCAGCATTTT. Its translation is CASSYGTDSNQPQHF.

Regarding this clonotype: A read error may account for a junction end that differs from germline. The CDR3 loop reads CTSSEWEGYEQYF. The CDR3 DNA reads TGTACCAGCAGTGAATGGGAGGGGTACGAGCAGTACTTC. The chain joins TRBV25-1 to TRBJ2-7; 7 bases are shared with TRBD2. Looked up from germline, CDR1 is MGHDK and CDR2 is SYGVNS. This CDR3 has 13 amino acids.

This clonotype was found a few times. The rearrangement uses TRBV4-2 and TRBJ1-1; TRBD1 is a possible D gene (6 bases). The CDR3 consists of 15 residues. The ends were cut back, 4 bases at V and 0 bases at J, with 12 bases in the middle. In germline, CDR1 is LGHNA, CDR2 YNFKEQ. As DNA, the CDR3 is TGTGCCAGCAGCCCCTACAGGGAGGTGAACACTGAAGCTTTCTTT. This translates into CASSPYREVNTEAFF.

The chain combines TRBV12-3 or TRBV12-4 with TRBJ2-3, with 13 bases lining up with TRBD2. J was trimmed by 2 bases and V by 6 bases; bases with no gene match: 11. This CDR3 has 18 amino acids. The CDR3 region has the DNA TGTGCCAGCAGCCGTGGGACTAGCGGGGCTCTCAACACAGATACGCAGTATTTT. This sequence encodes CASSRGTSGALNTDTQYF.

The chain carries TRBV4-1 and TRBJ2-1, with a weak D call TRBD2 (5 bases). Trimming pared 2 bases from V and 2 bases from J, leaving 13 bases between. Germline assignment: CDR1 MGHRA and CDR2 YSYEKL. There are 16 residues in the CDR3. CDR3 sequence (DNA): TGCGCCAGCAGCCAACAAGCGGAAACTACCTACAATGAGCAGTTCTTC. This codes for CASSQQAETTYNEQFF.

The V and J genes are TRBV6-2 or TRBV6-3 and TRBJ2-7, with TRBD1 matching 8 bases. CDR3 size: 13 residues. Germline-derived CDR1 and CDR2 are MNHEY and SVGEGT. V shed 6 bases and J 7 bases; nucleotides not matched to a gene: 8. DNA of the CDR3: TGTGCCAGCAGCCATGACAGGGGAAGAGAGCAGTACTTC. Its protein is CASSHDRGREQYF.